The clone carrying this TCR beta chain showed up many times. Germline CDR1 reads DFQATT; CDR2 reads SNEGSKA (reference sequence). The length of the CDR3 is 15 residues. The V end was cut by 2 bases, the J end by 2 bases, with 14 bases between. Each CDR3 protein gets one entry after TCRdb re-called the RT-PCR reads with MiXCR. The repertoire has about 680,000 distinct CDR3 sequences, 13% to 15% of them found once; the top ten carry around 3.3%. Sequencing was done on a sample of memory CD4+ T cells from blood. This clonotype originated in a female donor in good health, serving as a healthy control. The V gene is TRBV20-1, the J gene TRBJ2-3; the D gene is possibly TRBD2 (6 bases). The CDR3 sequence: CSARRLAPVTDTQYF. CDR3 nucleotide sequence: TGCAGTGCTAGACGTCTAGCGCCAGTCACAGATACGCAGTATTTT.